This T cell receptor (beta chain) emerged from a study of blood T cell repertoires in COVID-19. Across the study: COVID-19 samples from acute and convalescent phases originated in the United States, Italy and Spain. Sample material is recorded as cDNA or gDNA derived from T cells, B-cell-depleted T cells, or PBMCs.

CDR1 and CDR2 from the germline V gene are MNHEY and SMNVEV (reference sequence). The CDR3 has 19 amino acids. The ends were cut back, 5 bases at V and 4 bases at J, with 26 bases in the middle. Original data processing: Amplification with reference gene primers provided the estimates of nucleated cell counts. Assay: immunoSEQ multiplex PCR; the TCRdb copy retains only in-frame clones and omits some. That table gives V, J and clone size, and the DNA gave D and trimming. Altogether about 190,000 clones are present, about 90% being singletons, with the ten largest covering 0.62%. Material for sequencing was peripheral blood. The rearrangement links TRBV27 to TRBJ2-2, with a weak D call TRBD2 (5 bases). The TCR was taken from a man in his fifties or sixties with acute or convalescent COVID-19. The CDR3 is CASSETPSLLGRGTGELFF. CDR3 nucleotides: TGTGCCAGCAGTGAAACCCCGTCCCTCCTGGGCCGGGGCACCGGGGAGCTGTTTTTT.